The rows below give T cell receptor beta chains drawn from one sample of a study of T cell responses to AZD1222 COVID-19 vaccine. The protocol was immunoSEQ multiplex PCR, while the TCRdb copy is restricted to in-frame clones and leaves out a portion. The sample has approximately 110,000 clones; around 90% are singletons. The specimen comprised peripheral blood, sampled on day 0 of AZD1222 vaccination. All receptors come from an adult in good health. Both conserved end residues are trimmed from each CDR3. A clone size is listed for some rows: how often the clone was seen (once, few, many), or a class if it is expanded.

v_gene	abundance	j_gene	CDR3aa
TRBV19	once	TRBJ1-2	ASSPGQGSRPSYGYT
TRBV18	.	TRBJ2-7	ASSRNYEQY
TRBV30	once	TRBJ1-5	AWRRNSNQPQH
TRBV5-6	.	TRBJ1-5	ASSLLGGPGSNQPQH
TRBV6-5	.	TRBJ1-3	ASETGESGNTIY
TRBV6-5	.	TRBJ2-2	ASSPPRGRVF
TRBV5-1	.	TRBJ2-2	ASSLVGTNTGELF
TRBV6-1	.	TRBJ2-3	ASSEARGDTQY
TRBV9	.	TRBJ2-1	ASSVASSGRAHEQF
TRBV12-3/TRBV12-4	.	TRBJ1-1	ASSLARAEAF
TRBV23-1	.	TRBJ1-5	ASSQSSFLISGDRKKASNQPQH
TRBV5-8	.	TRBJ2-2	ASSLFGAGAGELF
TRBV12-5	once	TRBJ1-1	ASGFPRMNTEAF
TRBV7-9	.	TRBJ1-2	ASSLGQGVDYT
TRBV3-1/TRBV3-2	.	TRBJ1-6	ASSQDRAGAYSPLH
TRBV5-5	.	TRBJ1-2	ASSGTDRGIDGYT
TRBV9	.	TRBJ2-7	ASSVAPSGIDEQY
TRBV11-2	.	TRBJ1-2	ASSPRGDGYGYT
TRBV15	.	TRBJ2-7	ATSSGQSYEQY
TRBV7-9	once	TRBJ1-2	ASSVANYGYT
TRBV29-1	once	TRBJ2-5	SVGRGDSGRAETQY
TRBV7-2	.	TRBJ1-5	ASSFMGGGQPQH
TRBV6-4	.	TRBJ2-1	ATRIISYNEQF
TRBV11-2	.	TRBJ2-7	ASSLGGGNRDEQY
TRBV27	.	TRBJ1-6	ASWGGHSPLH
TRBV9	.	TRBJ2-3	ASSPRDRGSTDTQY
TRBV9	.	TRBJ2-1	ASSRGLQETNEQF
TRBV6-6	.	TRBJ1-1	ASSPNILEAF
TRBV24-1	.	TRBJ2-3	ATSEGGRVSDTQY
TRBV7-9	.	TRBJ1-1	ASTLRQANTEAF
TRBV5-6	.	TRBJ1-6	ASSPRGSPLH
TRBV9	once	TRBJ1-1	ASSVFSDEAF
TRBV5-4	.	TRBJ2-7	ASSFSILAGGTYEQY
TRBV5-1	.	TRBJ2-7	ASSTGSSNVDEQY
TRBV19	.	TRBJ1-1	ASSISGTMNTEAF
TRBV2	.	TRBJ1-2	ASIPRLTTNYGYT
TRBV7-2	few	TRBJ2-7	ASSLPNRYEQY
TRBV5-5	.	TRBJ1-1	ASSLQGSEAF
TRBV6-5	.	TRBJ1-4	ASTTGTYEKLF
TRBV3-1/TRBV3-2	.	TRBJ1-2	ASSTTGLTGGHT
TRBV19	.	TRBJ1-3	ASSWQGDSGNTIY
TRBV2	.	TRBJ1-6	ASKRQNSPLH
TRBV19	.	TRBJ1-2	ASSSADKILPNYGYT
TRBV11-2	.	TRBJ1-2	ASSSPGGVGYT
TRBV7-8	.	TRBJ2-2	ASREGGQRNGELF
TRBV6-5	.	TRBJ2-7	ASSSGQYEQY
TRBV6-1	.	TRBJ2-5	ASSEGQQETQY
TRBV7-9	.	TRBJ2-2	ASSLPGQTANTGELF
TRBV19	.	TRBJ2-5	ASSIRGSGGSLY
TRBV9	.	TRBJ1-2	ASSVGALYGYT